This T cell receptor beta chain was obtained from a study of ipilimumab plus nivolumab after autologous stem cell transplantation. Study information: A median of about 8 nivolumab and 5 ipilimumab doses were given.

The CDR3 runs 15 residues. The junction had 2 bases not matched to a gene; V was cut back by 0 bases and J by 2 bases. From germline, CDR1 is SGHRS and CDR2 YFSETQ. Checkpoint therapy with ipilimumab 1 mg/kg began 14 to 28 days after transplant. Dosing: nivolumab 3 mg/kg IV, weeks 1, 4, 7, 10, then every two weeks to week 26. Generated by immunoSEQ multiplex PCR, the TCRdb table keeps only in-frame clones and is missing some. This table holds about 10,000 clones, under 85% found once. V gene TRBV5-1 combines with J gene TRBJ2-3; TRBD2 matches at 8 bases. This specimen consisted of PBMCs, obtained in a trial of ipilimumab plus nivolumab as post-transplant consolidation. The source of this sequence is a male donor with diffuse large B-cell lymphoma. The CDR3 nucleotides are TGCGCCAGCAGCTTGGCTAGCGGGTTCACAGATACGCAGTATTTT. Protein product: CASSLASGFTDTQYF.